This T cell receptor beta chain was identified during a study of control samples from healthy donors and cancer patients. Repertoires were generated with immunoSEQ multiplex PCR, while TCRdb's copy carries only in-frame clones and drops some. The sample consists of roughly 150,000 clones, around nine tenths of them appearing once. This receptor was identified in a young man in good health. Sequencing used blood.

The CDR3 is CASTPGGDPNEQYF. The CDR3 DNA reads as TGTGCCAGCACCCCGGGAGGGGATCCTAACGAGCAGTACTTC. The chain couples TRBV5-4 to TRBJ2-7; the match to TRBD2 covers 8 bases. V shed 6 bases and J 5 bases; nucleotides not matched to a gene: 10. The germline CDR1 and CDR2 sequences are SGHNT and YYREEE (reference sequence). The CDR3 spans 14 residues.